The 9 T cell receptor beta chains presented below share a single source sample, sequenced in a study of blood T cell repertoires in COVID-19. TCRdb keeps only in-frame clones here, not all; method: immunoSEQ multiplex PCR. The sample lists more than 300,000 clones, under 95% occurring once. Sample: peripheral blood. All receptors derive from a young woman who had recovered from COVID-19.

The chain carries TRBV11-2 and TRBJ1-2; possible D gene TRBD1, 5 bases. Trimming pared 0 bases from V and 1 base from J, leaving 12 bases between. The V gene's germline CDR1 is SGHAT and CDR2 FQNNGV. The CDR3 is 16 amino acids. CDR3 sequence (DNA): TGTGCCAGCAGCTTAGAGGCAGGGCAACTTAACTATGGCTACACCTTC. It encodes CASSLEAGQLNYGYTF.

The rearrangement uses TRBV5-4 and TRBJ2-5; TRBD2 matches at 8 bases. In germline, CDR1 is SGHNT, CDR2 YYREEE (reference sequence). V dropped 4 bases and J dropped 4; count of bases not matched to a gene: 6. There are 14 residues in the CDR3. The CDR3 DNA reads as TGTGCCAGCAGCCAAGCGGGAGATAGAGAGACCCAGTACTTC. Protein sequence: CASSQAGDRETQYF.

The chain has TRBV5-1 and TRBJ2-2; tentatively, D is TRBD1 (5 bases). The CDR3 is 15 amino acids. Germline V gene lookup returns CDR1 SGHRS and CDR2 YFSETQ. V lost 0 bases to trimming and J lost 3 bases, with 9 bases between them. This CDR3 is CASSLGVRDTGELFF. CDR3 bases: TGCGCCAGCAGCTTGGGCGTCAGGGACACCGGGGAGCTGTTTTTT.

This chain connects TRBV5-6 to TRBJ1-1; D not resolved. The germline CDR1 and CDR2 sequences are SGHDT and YYEEEE. V was cut by 0 bases and J by 6 bases, with 3 bases left in between. CDR3 length equals 11 residues. The CDR3 protein is CASSLASEAFF. The CDR3 DNA is TGTGCCAGCAGCTTGGCCTCTGAAGCTTTCTTT. The entire variable domain, with the rest obtained from reference TRBV5-6 and TRBJ1-1, is as follows: DAGVTQSPTHLIKTRGQQVTLRCSPKSGHDTVSWYQQALGQGPQFIFQYYEEEERQRGNFPDRFSGHQFPNYSSELNVNALLLGDSALYLCASSLASEAFFGQGTRLTVV.

The chain carries TRBV4-1 and TRBJ2-2, with no clear D. Germline V CDR1 and CDR2: MGHRA, YSYEKL. The germline V and J ends were trimmed by 3 bases and 5 bases, with 13 bases remaining between them. The CDR3 length is 15 residues. The CDR3 here is CASSQDSLRTGELFF. CDR3 sequence (DNA): TGCGCCAGCAGCCAGGATAGCCTGAGAACCGGGGAGCTGTTTTTT.

The chain has TRBV5-4 and TRBJ2-2, with a weak D call TRBD2 (5 bases). From germline, CDR1 is SGHNT and CDR2 YYREEE (reference sequence). Trimming shortened V by 0 bases and J by 3 bases, and 9 bases separated the two germline ends. This CDR3 comprises 15 residues. CDR3 in amino acids: CASSLARRDTGELFF. DNA for the CDR3: TGTGCCAGCAGCTTGGCCAGGCGGGACACCGGGGAGCTGTTTTTT.

J is TRBJ2-7 and V is TRBV6-6; 10 bases are a match to TRBD1. The germline CDR1 and CDR2 sequences are MNHNY and SVGAGI (reference sequence). The CDR3 runs 14 residues. Germline trimming cut 8 bases from V and 3 bases from J; bases unmatched to any gene: 7. The CDR3 bases are TGTGCCAGCCGACTTGGACAGGGGGTCTACGAGCAGTACGTC. This encodes CASRLGQGVYEQYV.

V and J are TRBV5-6 and TRBJ2-3; TRBD2 agrees at 9 bases. The CDR3 consists of 16 residues. Germline V gene sequence: CDR1 SGHDT, CDR2 YYEEEE. V trimming: 2 bases; J trimming: 4 bases; junction bases outside the gene matches: 8. CDR3 in DNA: TGTGCCAGCAGCTTAGTTAGCGGGAGTGGATCAGATACGCAGTATTTT. Translation: CASSLVSGSGSDTQYF.

The chain has TRBV5-1 and TRBJ1-6, with 7 bases matching TRBD1. V dropped 1 base and J dropped 5; count of bases not matched to a gene: 0. The CDR3 sequence is 14 residues long. Germline CDR1 reads SGHRS; CDR2 reads YFSETQ. The CDR3 DNA reads TGCGCCAGCAGCTTGACAGGGGATAATTCACCCCTCCACTTT. As protein: CASSLTGDNSPLHF. The whole variable domain, filled in from reference TRBV5-1 and TRBJ1-6, reads KAGVTQTPRYLIKTRGQQVTLSCSPISGHRSVSWYQQTPGQGLQFLFEYFSETQRNKGNFPGRFSGRQFSNSRSEMNVSTLELGDSALYLCASSLTGDNSPLHFGNGTRLTVT.